This passage covers 16 T cell receptor beta chains from one sample sequenced in a study of early T cells in non-severe SARS-CoV-2 infection. TCRdb passed the 5' RACE reads through MiXCR, listing each CDR3 protein once. The table lists more than 70,000 distinct CDR3 sequences, roughly 10% of them singletons. This sample comprised whole blood, obtained at baseline. These receptors all stem from an adult who was a healthcare worker with PCR-confirmed SARS-CoV-2 infection or an uninfected control (not recorded which).

This clonotype was counted between two and nine times. The V call is TRBV7-2, the J call TRBJ1-5; D not certain. Between the trimmed V and J ends, which lost 1 base and 5 bases, there was a span of 9 bases. The CDR3 is 14 amino acids. The germline V gene encodes CDR1 SGHTA and CDR2 FQGNSA. CDR3: CASSLESTDQPQHF. The DNA for the CDR3 is TGTGCCAGCAGCTTAGAATCTACAGATCAGCCCCAGCATTTT. Drawing the rest from reference TRBV7-2 and TRBJ1-5, the complete variable domain is GAGVSQSPSNKVTEKGKDVELRCDPISGHTALYWYRQSLGQGLEFLIYFQGNSAPDKSGLPSDRFSAERTGGSVSTLTIQRTQQEDSAVYLCASSLESTDQPQHFGDGTRLSIL.

This clonotype was recorded once. This sequence joins TRBV12-2 and TRBJ2-1; the table's D call of TRBD1 was not tested on the DNA. TRBV12-2 represents a pseudogene. This CDR3 contains 15 residues. The CDR3 is CASRPGTGTYNEQFF. The CDR3 coding sequence is TGTGCAAGTCGCCCCGGGACAGGGACCTACAATGAGCAGTTCTTC.

The chain couples TRBV11-2 to TRBJ2-3; D ambiguous. This CDR3 contains 16 residues. The V and J ends lost 4 bases and 2 bases respectively, with 16 bases between them. Per the germline V gene, CDR1 is SGHAT and CDR2 is FQNNGV. CDR3 coding DNA: TGTGCCAGCAGCTGGGAACCCCAAGCCGCCACAGATACGCAGTATTTT. Encoded protein: CASSWEPQAATDTQYF. Variable domain in full (rest from reference TRBV11-2 and TRBJ2-3): EAGVAQSPRYKIIEKRQSVAFWCNPISGHATLYWYQQILGQGPKLLIQFQNNGVVDDSQLPKDRFSAERLKGVDSTLKIQPAKLEDSAVYLCASSWEPQAATDTQYFGPGTRLTVL.

A few counts support this clonotype. The chain joins TRBV2 to TRBJ2-1; unclear D gene. This CDR3 is built from 13 residues. Germline V gives CDR1 SNHLY, CDR2 FYNNEI. V was pared by 4 bases and J by 4 bases, with 8 bases between. The CDR3 is CASSASDYNEQFF. The CDR3 DNA reads TGTGCCAGCAGTGCGTCCGATTACAATGAGCAGTTCTTC.

The genes are TRBV19 and TRBJ2-7; D ambiguous. There are 14 residues in the CDR3. Trimming shortened V by 2 bases and J by 2 bases, and 10 bases separated the two germline ends. CDR1 and CDR2 (germline): LNHDA, SQIVND (reference sequence). In DNA form, the CDR3 reads TGTGCCAGTAGTATAACGGTCGATACCTACGAGCAGTACTTC. It codes for CASSITVDTYEQYF. The variable domain in full, completed from reference TRBV19 and TRBJ2-7, reads DGGITQSPKYLFRKEGQNVTLSCEQNLNHDAMYWYRQDPGQGLRLIYYSQIVNDFQKGDIAEGYSVSREKKESFPLTVTSAQKNPTAFYLCASSITVDTYEQYFGPGTRLTVT.

This clonotype occurred many times. The V call is TRBV11-3, the J call TRBJ2-1, with D uncertain. V lost 0 bases to trimming and J lost 7 bases, with 4 bases between them. CDR1 SGHNT and CDR2 YENEEA come from the germline V gene. The CDR3 is 12 residues long. CDR3 residues: CASSLDANEQFF. The DNA of the CDR3 is TGTGCCAGCAGCTTAGATGCTAATGAGCAGTTCTTC.

In its sample, this clonotype was seen a few times. The chain links TRBV29-1 to TRBJ2-3; TRBD1 matches at 7 bases. The CDR3 runs 12 residues. Trimming at V came to 2 bases and at J to 6 bases, leaving 2 bases not matched to a gene. Germline CDR1 SQVTM, CDR2 ANQGSEA. The DNA of the CDR3 is TGCAGCGTTGAAACAGGGGAGGATACGCAGTATTTT. Translating it yields CSVETGEDTQYF.

The table lists this clonotype with many counts. V usage is TRBV20-1 and J usage is TRBJ1-6, with TRBD1 identical over 8 bases. The V gene end was trimmed by 6 bases and the J gene end by 18 bases; junction bases not matched to a gene: 16. CDR1 and CDR2 (germline): DFQATT, SNEGSKA (reference sequence). This CDR3 is 13 amino acids long. Here the CDR3 DNA reads TGCAGTGCCGTCGCGACAGGGGAAATACTCCCCCACTTT. It translates to CSAVATGEILPHF.

This clonotype was observed at least ten times. The genes are TRBV29-1 and TRBJ2-1; D not resolved. CDR1 is SQVTM, CDR2 ANQGSEA, per germline. Trimming took off 7 bases at V and 0 bases at J, with 10 bases between the two ends. The CDR3 totals 13 residues. The CDR3 DNA is TGCAGCGGTAGGGATAGCTCCTACAATGAGCAGTTCTTC. Residues: CSGRDSSYNEQFF.

This clonotype was counted only a few times. This sequence joins TRBV3-1 and TRBJ1-2, with D maybe TRBD1 (5 bases). V lost 6 bases, J lost 6 bases, and 17 bases lay in between. The CDR3 runs 14 residues. In germline, CDR1 is LGHDT, CDR2 YNNKEL (reference sequence). The CDR3 DNA is TGTGCCAGCAGTCAAAAGGGACTAAGAAATGGCTACACCTTC. Amino acids: CASSQKGLRNGYTF.

This clonotype occurred many times. The rearrangement joins TRBV7-2 to TRBJ2-3, with D hard to call. V was cut by 5 bases and J by 4 bases, with 10 bases left in between. The length of the CDR3 is 13 residues. The germline CDR1 and CDR2 sequences are SGHTA and FQGNSA. CDR3 nucleotides: TGTGCCAGCAGCCCCTACAACGCAGATACGCAGTATTTT. Encoded protein: CASSPYNADTQYF. Full variable domain (remainder filled in from reference TRBV7-2 and TRBJ2-3): GAGVSQSPSNKVTEKGKDVELRCDPISGHTALYWYRQSLGQGLEFLIYFQGNSAPDKSGLPSDRFSAERTGGSVSTLTIQRTQQEDSAVYLCASSPYNADTQYFGPGTRLTVL.

The chain couples TRBV20-1 to TRBJ2-3; 7 nucleotides line up with TRBD1. The trim removed 6 bases at V and 7 bases at J, leaving 7 bases unmatched. Germline CDR1 is DFQATT and CDR2 is SNEGSKA (reference sequence). This CDR3 has 12 amino acids. This CDR3 reads CSAGDRGHTQYF. In DNA form, the CDR3 reads TGCAGTGCGGGGGACAGAGGCCATACGCAGTATTTT.

This clonotype was detected many times. CDR3 in DNA: TGTGCCGCATACGCACAGGGTCAGGGCTACACCTTC. This codes for CAAYAQGQGYTF. The chain carries TRBV12-3 or TRBV12-4 and TRBJ1-2; D possibly corresponds to TRBD1 (6 bases). V was shortened by 11 bases and J by 8 bases, with 18 bases between the two germline ends. CDR3 length: 12 residues.

This clonotype was seen at least ten times. The genes are TRBV20-1 and TRBJ2-3; 10 nucleotides agree with TRBD2. The CDR3 runs 14 residues. Germline V gene data show CDR1 as DFQATT and CDR2 as SNEGSKA (reference sequence). With V trimmed by 6 bases and J by 4 bases, 7 bases remained unmatched. Here the CDR3 DNA reads TGCAGTGCCCCCCTAGCGGGGGCCCCAGATACGCAGTATTTT. It is translated as CSAPLAGAPDTQYF.

This clonotype was found a few times. The chain recombines TRBV11-3 with TRBJ2-2, with D unclear. V dropped 1 base and J dropped 7 bases, with 10 bases sitting between them. The CDR3 has 14 amino acids. From germline, CDR1 is SGHNT and CDR2 YENEEA. CDR3 sequence (DNA): TGTGCCAGCAGCTTAGGTCCCCCCCACGGGGAGCTGTTTTTT. Amino acids: CASSLGPPHGELFF.

About this clonotype: The junction shows a germline mismatch at one end, possibly a read error. The chain uses TRBV7-8 and TRBJ2-1; the match to TRBD2 covers 9 bases. Germline CDR1 SGHVS, CDR2 FQNEAQ. The CDR3 is made up of 15 amino acids. The CDR3 here is CDSSLGTSIWNEQFF. DNA for the CDR3: TGTGACAGCAGCCTGGGGACTAGCATATGGAATGAGCAGTTCTTC.